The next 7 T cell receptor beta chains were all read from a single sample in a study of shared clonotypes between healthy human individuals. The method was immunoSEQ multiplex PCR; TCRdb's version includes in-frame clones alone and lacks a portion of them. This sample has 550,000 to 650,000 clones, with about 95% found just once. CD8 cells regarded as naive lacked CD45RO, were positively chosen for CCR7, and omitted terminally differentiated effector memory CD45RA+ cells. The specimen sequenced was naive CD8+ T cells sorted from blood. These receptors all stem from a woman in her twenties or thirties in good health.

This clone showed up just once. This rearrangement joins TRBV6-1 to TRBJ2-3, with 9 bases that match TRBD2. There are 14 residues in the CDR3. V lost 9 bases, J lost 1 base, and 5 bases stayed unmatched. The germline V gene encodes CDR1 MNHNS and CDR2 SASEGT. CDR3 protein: CASQLAGGTDTQYF. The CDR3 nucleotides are TGTGCCAGTCAATTAGCGGGGGGCACAGATACGCAGTATTTT.

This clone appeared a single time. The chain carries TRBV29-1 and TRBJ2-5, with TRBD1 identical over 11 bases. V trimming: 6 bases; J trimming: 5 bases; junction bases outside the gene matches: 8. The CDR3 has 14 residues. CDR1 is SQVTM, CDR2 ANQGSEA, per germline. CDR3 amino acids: CSVPGTGGWETQYF. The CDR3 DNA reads TGCAGCGTCCCCGGGACAGGGGGGTGGGAGACCCAGTACTTC. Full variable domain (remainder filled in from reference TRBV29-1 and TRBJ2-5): SAVISQKPSRDICQRGTSLTIQCQVDSQVTMMFWYRQQPGQSLTLIATANQGSEATYESGFVIDKFPISRPNLTFSTLTVSNMSPEDSSIYLCSVPGTGGWETQYFGPGTRLLVL.

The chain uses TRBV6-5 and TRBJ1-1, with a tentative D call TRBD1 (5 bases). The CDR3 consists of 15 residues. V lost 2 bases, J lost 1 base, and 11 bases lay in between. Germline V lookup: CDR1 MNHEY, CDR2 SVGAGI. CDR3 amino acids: CASSYGGDWNTEAFF. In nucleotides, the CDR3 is TGTGCCAGCAGTTACGGGGGGGACTGGAACACTGAAGCTTTCTTT.

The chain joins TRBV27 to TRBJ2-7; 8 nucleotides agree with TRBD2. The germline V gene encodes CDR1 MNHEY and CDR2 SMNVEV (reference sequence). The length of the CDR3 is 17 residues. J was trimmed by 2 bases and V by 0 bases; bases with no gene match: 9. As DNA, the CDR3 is TGTGCCAGCAGTTTATCGATCGGGGGGGATTGGACCTACGAGCAGTACTTC. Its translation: CASSLSIGGDWTYEQYF.

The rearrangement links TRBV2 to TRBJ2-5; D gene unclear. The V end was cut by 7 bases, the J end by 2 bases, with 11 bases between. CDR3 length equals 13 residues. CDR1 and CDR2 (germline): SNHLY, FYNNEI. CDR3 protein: CASTDDTQETQYF. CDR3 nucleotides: TGTGCCAGCACCGACGATACTCAAGAGACCCAGTACTTC.

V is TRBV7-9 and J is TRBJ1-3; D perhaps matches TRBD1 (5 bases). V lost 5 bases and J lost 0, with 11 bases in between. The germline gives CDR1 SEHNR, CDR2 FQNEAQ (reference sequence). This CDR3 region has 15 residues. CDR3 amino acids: CASSPIRGSGNTIYF. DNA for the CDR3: TGTGCCAGCAGCCCTATTAGGGGCTCTGGAAACACCATATATTTT.

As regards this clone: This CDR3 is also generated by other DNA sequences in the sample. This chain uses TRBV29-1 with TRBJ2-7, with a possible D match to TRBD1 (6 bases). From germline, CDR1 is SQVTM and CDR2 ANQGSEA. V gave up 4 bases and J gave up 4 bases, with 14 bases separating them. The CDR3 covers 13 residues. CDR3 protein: CSVVGQGSYEQYF. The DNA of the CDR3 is TGCAGCGTTGTAGGCCAGGGGTCGTACGAGCAGTACTTC.